The 3 T cell receptor beta chains below come from one sample, sequenced in a study of T cell changes during pregnancy in multiple sclerosis. This table comes from immunoSEQ multiplex PCR, and its TCRdb copy is limited to in-frame clones, with some not included. The sample consists of around 40,000 clones, 90% to 95% of them appearing once. The source material was CD8+ T cells from peripheral blood mononuclear cells, sampled in the second trimester of pregnancy. These TCRs come from a female donor with multiple sclerosis, enrolled in a pregnancy study.

In this sample, this clone turned up a few times. In DNA form, the CDR3 reads TGTGCCAGCAGCAACCGCGGGGAATACGAGCAGTACTTC. Translated: CASSNRGEYEQYF. The chain joins TRBV11-2 to TRBJ2-7, with D tentatively TRBD2 (6 bases). From germline, CDR1 is SGHAT and CDR2 FQNNGV. Deletions cut 5 bases from V and 4 bases from J, with 12 bases between. The CDR3 is made up of 13 amino acids.

The chain links TRBV15 to TRBJ1-5, with a possible D match to TRBD1 (6 bases). Deletions cut 0 bases from V and 1 base from J, with 7 bases between. Germline CDR1 reads LNHNV; CDR2 reads YYDKDF (reference sequence). This CDR3 has 15 residues. The DNA for the CDR3 is TGTGCCACCAGCAGAGATCAGGGGAGCAATCAGCCCCAGCATTTT. Its translation: CATSRDQGSNQPQHF.

The V call is TRBV6-1, the J call TRBJ2-5; D not resolved. Trimming removed 4 bases from V and 0 bases from J, with 18 bases in between. This CDR3 comprises 17 residues. Germline V gene data show CDR1 as MNHNS and CDR2 as SASEGT. The CDR3 DNA reads TGTGCCAGCAGTGCCCTATCTTTTACAGTGTACCAAGAGACCCAGTACTTC. Residues: CASSALSFTVYQETQYF.